The T cell receptor (beta chain) described here comes from a study of cytomegalovirus exposure and HLA in healthy donors. Overall study findings and caveats: Associated with cytomegalovirus, according to the listing, were some 180 TCR beta chains.

A remark on this clone: What it binds is not known.

Sequencing was performed with immunoSEQ multiplex PCR; in TCRdb, only in-frame clones are kept and a portion is missing. The table shows tens of thousands of clones, with 89% occurring only once. Germline V gene lookup returns CDR1 MGHDK and CDR2 SYGVNS. The CDR3 is 13 amino acids. The J segment lost 5 bases and the V segment lost 8 bases, leaving 9 bases of the junction unmatched. The material sequenced was PBMCs. This TCR came from a woman younger than 30 in good health and CMV-seronegative. The J gene is TRBJ2-7, the V gene TRBV25-1; 7 bases match TRBD1. For the CDR3, the DNA is TGTGCCAGCTATGTACTTACAGGGGACGAGCAGTACTTC. This codes for CASYVLTGDEQYF.